One and the same sample provided the 21 T cell receptor beta chains below, sequenced in a study of graft-versus-host responses after intestinal transplantation. Data came from immunoSEQ multiplex PCR; TCRdb stores just in-frame clones and leaves some out. The sample holds around 38,000 clones, 75% to 90% seen once. Sequenced material: PBMCs, taken less than 1,400 days after transplant. These TCRs come from a human patient who received an intestinal transplant, so some T cells may come from the graft donor.

This clone is a singleton in its sample. V and J are TRBV4-2 and TRBJ1-5; no clear D gene. Germline CDR1 and CDR2: LGHNA and YNFKEQ. The CDR3 covers 15 residues. V lost 0 bases, J lost 3 bases, and 9 bases lay in between. The CDR3: CASSQDEQFNQPQHF. CDR3 in DNA: TGTGCCAGCAGCCAAGATGAGCAGTTCAATCAGCCCCAGCATTTT.

Note on this clone: Relative to the germline gene, one junction end is altered; a read error may explain this. This chain joins TRBV27 and TRBJ2-3, with D tentatively TRBD1 (5 bases). From germline, CDR1 is MNHEY and CDR2 SMNVEV (reference sequence). This CDR3 is 14 amino acids long. The CDR3 DNA follows: TGTGCCAGCAGCCCGAACAGGCCCACAAATACGCAGTATTTT. This encodes CASSPNRPTNTQYF.

The CDR3 region has the DNA TGTGCCAGCAGCGTAGGGGGGGCAGGAATGATTACCGGGGAGCTGTTTTTT. Residues: CASSVGGAGMITGELFF. The chain links TRBV9 to TRBJ2-2; the D gene could be TRBD1 or TRBD2 (6 bases each). CDR1 is SGDLS and CDR2 is YYNGEE in the germline V gene. V lost 0 bases and J lost 5, with 17 bases in between. The CDR3 sequence is 17 residues long.

The chain carries TRBV10-3 and TRBJ2-1; D assignment may be TRBD1 or TRBD2 (5 bases each). The CDR3 is 11 residues long. CDR1 ENHRY and CDR2 SYGVKD come from the germline V gene. The V gene lost 6 bases and the J gene lost 7 bases, with 7 bases spanning the gap. The CDR3 region is CAIRWGNEQFF. CDR3 coding DNA: TGTGCCATCAGGTGGGGGAATGAGCAGTTCTTC.

V and J are TRBV11-2 and TRBJ1-4; possibly TRBD1 for D (6 bases). Trimming shortened V by 6 bases and J by 5 bases, and 13 bases separated the two germline ends. Germline CDR1 and CDR2: SGHAT and FQNNGV. The CDR3 has 14 amino acids. The CDR3 spells CASSTRGTNEKLFF. The DNA for the CDR3 is TGTGCCAGCAGTACTCGCGGGACAAATGAAAAACTGTTTTTT. The full variable domain, completed using reference TRBV11-2 and TRBJ1-4, is EAGVAQSPRYKIIEKRQSVAFWCNPISGHATLYWYQQILGQGPKLLIQFQNNGVVDDSQLPKDRFSAERLKGVDSTLKIQPAKLEDSAVYLCASSTRGTNEKLFFGSGTQLSVL.

V is TRBV5-1 and J is TRBJ1-1, with D possibly matching TRBD1 (6 bases). The germline CDR1 and CDR2 sequences are SGHRS and YFSETQ. V lost 1 base and J 4 bases, leaving 17 bases between the germline ends. CDR3 length equals 16 residues. The CDR3 loop reads CASSLIGGAQGTEAFF. In nucleotides, the CDR3 is TGCGCCAGCAGCTTGATAGGGGGGGCGCAGGGCACTGAAGCTTTCTTT.

This clone is medium-sized. The chain links TRBV19 to TRBJ1-5, with D possibly matching TRBD1 (5 bases). With 0 bases removed from V and 1 base from J, the gap between germline ends came to 10 bases. Germline lookup yields CDR1 LNHDA and CDR2 SQIVND (reference sequence). The CDR3 totals 16 residues. CDR3: CASSIEGTGSNQPQHF. In DNA form, the CDR3 reads TGTGCCAGTAGTATAGAAGGGACGGGGAGCAATCAGCCCCAGCATTTT.

The sample holds a few counts of this clone. V is TRBV13 and J is TRBJ2-7, with unresolved D. The CDR3 has 13 amino acids. The germline V gene encodes CDR1 PRHDT and CDR2 FYEKMQ (reference sequence). Trimming cost V 2 bases and J 3 bases, with 8 bases left between them. The CDR3 is CASSLTRFYEQYF. The CDR3 bases are TGTGCCAGCAGCTTAACACGTTTCTACGAGCAGTACTTC.

The chain has TRBV10-3 and TRBJ1-3; 9 bases fit TRBD1. After removal of 4 bases from V and 0 bases from J, the junction contained 7 bases not matched to a gene. The length of the CDR3 is 17 residues. Germline loops: CDR1 ENHRY, CDR2 SYGVKD. CDR3 in DNA: TGTGCCATCAGTGGGGGACAGGGCGTCATCTCTGGAAACACCATATATTTT. This codes for CAISGGQGVISGNTIYF.

The rearrangement uses TRBV6-1 and TRBJ2-7, with D tentatively TRBD2 (5 bases). The CDR3 totals 13 residues. V was shortened by 4 bases and J by 0 bases, with 7 bases between the two germline ends. The germline CDR1 and CDR2 sequences are MNHNS and SASEGT. CDR3 in amino acids: CASSGGPSYEQYF. DNA for the CDR3: TGTGCCAGCAGTGGAGGGCCCTCCTACGAGCAGTACTTC.

Concerning this clone itself: The germline gene is not matched at one end of the junction; a read error may be the cause. This chain connects TRBV7-6 to TRBJ2-7, with 10 bases lining up with TRBD2. The CDR3 is made up of 13 amino acids. Germline CDR1 is SGHVS and CDR2 is FNYEAQ. The CDR3 DNA follows: TGTGCCAGCAGCCTAGCGGGAGCCTACGAGCAGTACTTC. Protein product: CASSLAGAYEQYF.

The chain uses TRBV7-8 and TRBJ2-1; TRBD2 agrees at 9 bases. V lost 5 bases and J lost 8; bases outside the gene matches: 13. Looked up from germline, CDR1 is SGHVS and CDR2 is FQNEAQ. The length of the CDR3 is 16 residues. The CDR3 DNA is TGTGCCAGCAGCCAGCGTGGGGCGGGAGGGCTCTATGAGCAGTTCTTC. Translation: CASSQRGAGGLYEQFF.

This chain uses TRBV6-6 with TRBJ1-5; D not certain. The V end was cut by 6 bases, the J end by 1 base, with 7 bases between. Germline CDR1 is MNHNY and CDR2 is SVGAGI (reference sequence). The CDR3 spans 13 residues. The CDR3 bases are TGTGCCAGCAGCCTTACAAGCAATCAGCCCCAGCATTTT. Its protein is CASSLTSNQPQHF.

This clone turned up a few times. This chain links TRBV7-9 with TRBJ1-1; 9 bases are shared with TRBD1. From germline, CDR1 is SEHNR and CDR2 FQNEAQ (reference sequence). The CDR3 runs 15 residues. Unmatched junction bases numbered 5, after V lost 6 bases and J lost 0 bases. The CDR3 loop reads CASSGGQGMNTEAFF. Here the CDR3 DNA reads TGTGCCAGCAGTGGGGGACAGGGAATGAACACTGAAGCTTTCTTT.

This sequence joins TRBV19 and TRBJ1-1; a weak D match, TRBD1 (6 bases). Germline CDR1 is LNHDA and CDR2 is SQIVND (reference sequence). Trimming removed 8 bases at V and 7 bases at J, with 17 bases between. The CDR3 totals 13 residues. CDR3: CASGPRGTGEAFF. CDR3 coding DNA: TGTGCCAGTGGTCCCAGGGGAACTGGTGAAGCTTTCTTT.

Concerning this clone itself: Other DNA sequences within the sample encode an identical CDR3. V and J are TRBV5-1 and TRBJ2-5; D perhaps matches TRBD2 (6 bases). The V end lost 0 bases, the J end lost 5 bases, and 11 bases lay between the germline ends. CDR3 length equals 14 residues. Germline assignment: CDR1 SGHRS and CDR2 YFSETQ. The CDR3 coding sequence is TGCGCCAGCAGCTTGGCCGGGGGTAGGGAGACCCAGTACTTC. Translated, it gives CASSLAGGRETQYF.

The rearrangement links TRBV11-3 to TRBJ2-1; D might be TRBD1 or TRBD2, each matching 5 bases. There are 12 residues in the CDR3. CDR1 SGHNT and CDR2 YENEEA come from the germline V gene. V lost 7 bases and J lost 9, with 13 bases in between. The CDR3 sequence: CASNDGTGEQFF. In DNA, the CDR3 is TGTGCCAGCAATGACGGGACGGGTGAGCAGTTCTTC.

CDR3 protein: CASSGRGATSSYEQYF. DNA for the CDR3: TGTGCCAGCAGTGGGCGGGGGGCGACCTCCTCCTACGAGCAGTACTTC. The chain uses TRBV6-6 and TRBJ2-7; 8 nucleotides match TRBD2. This CDR3 has 16 amino acids. V lost 5 bases to trimming and J lost 0 bases; unmatched junction nucleotides: 9. Per germline, CDR1 MNHNY and CDR2 SVGAGI (reference sequence).

V and J are TRBV15 and TRBJ2-7; tentatively, D is TRBD1 (6 bases). The CDR3 has 14 residues. V lost 4 bases and J lost 3, with 13 bases in between. Germline loops: CDR1 LNHNV, CDR2 YYDKDF (reference sequence). CDR3 region: CATSKTTGNYEQYF. As DNA, the CDR3 is TGTGCCACCAGCAAAACGACAGGTAACTACGAGCAGTACTTC.

This chain links TRBV6-5 with TRBJ1-3, with D uncertain. The CDR3 extends over 12 amino acids. Germline V gene sequence: CDR1 MNHEY, CDR2 SVGAGI. V was cut by 6 bases and J by 2 bases, with 5 bases left in between. CDR3 protein: CASSQTGNTIYF. Here the CDR3 DNA reads TGTGCCAGCAGCCAGACTGGAAACACCATATATTTT.

The chain is built from TRBV18 and TRBJ2-1; 10 bases line up with TRBD2. The V segment lost 1 base and the J segment 5 bases; nucleotides outside the gene matches: 5. CDR1 and CDR2 from the germline V gene are KGHSH and LQKENI. The CDR3 extends over 16 amino acids. DNA of the CDR3: TGTGCCAGCTCACCACTTAGCGGGGGGACTCACAATGAGCAGTTCTTC. This gives the protein CASSPLSGGTHNEQFF.